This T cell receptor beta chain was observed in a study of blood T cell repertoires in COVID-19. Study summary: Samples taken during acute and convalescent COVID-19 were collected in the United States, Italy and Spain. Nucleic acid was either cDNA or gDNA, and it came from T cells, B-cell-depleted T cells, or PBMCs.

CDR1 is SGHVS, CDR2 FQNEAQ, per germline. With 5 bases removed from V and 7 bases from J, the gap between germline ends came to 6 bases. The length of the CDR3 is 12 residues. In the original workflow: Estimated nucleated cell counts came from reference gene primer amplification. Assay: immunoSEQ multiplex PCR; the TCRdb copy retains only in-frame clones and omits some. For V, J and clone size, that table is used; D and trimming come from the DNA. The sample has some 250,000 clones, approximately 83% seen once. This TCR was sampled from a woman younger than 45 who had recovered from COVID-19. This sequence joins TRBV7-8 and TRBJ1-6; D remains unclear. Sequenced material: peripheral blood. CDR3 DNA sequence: TGTGCCAGCAGCCGCCCGAATTCACCCCTCCACTTT. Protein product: CASSRPNSPLHF.